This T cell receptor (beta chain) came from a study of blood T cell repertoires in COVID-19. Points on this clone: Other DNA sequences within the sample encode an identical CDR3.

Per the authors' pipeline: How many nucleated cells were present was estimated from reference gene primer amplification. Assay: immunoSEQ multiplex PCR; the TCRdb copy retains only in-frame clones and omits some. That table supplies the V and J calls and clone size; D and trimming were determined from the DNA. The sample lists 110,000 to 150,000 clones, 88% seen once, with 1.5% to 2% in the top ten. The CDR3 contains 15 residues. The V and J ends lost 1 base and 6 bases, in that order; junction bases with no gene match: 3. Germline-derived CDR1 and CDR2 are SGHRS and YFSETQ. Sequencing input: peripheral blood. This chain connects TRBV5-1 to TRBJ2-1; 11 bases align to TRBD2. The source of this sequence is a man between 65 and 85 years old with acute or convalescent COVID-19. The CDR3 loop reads CASSLSGTSGNEQFF. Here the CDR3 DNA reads TGCGCCAGCAGCTTGTCCGGGACTAGCGGCAATGAGCAGTTCTTC.